The text below deals with one TCR beta chain. Its antigen is unidentified. CDR1 and CDR2 from the germline V gene are LNHDA and SQIVND (reference sequence). The CDR3 is 14 amino acids. V dropped 7 bases and J dropped 4 bases, with 16 bases sitting between them. This sample is part of a study of beta chain features in type 1 diabetes. A sort by CD45RO/CCR7/CD25/CD127/CD95/CD27 yielded CD4+ naive, central memory, regulatory and stem cell-like memory cells. Without exception, sorted populations had purity beyond 95%. Investigators reverse transcribed all isolated RNA, so they sequenced expressed TCRB transcripts. Here immunoSEQ multiplex PCR was the method, and the copy in TCRdb shows in-frame clones only, minus some. The sample has more than 350,000 clones, 9.5% to 12% seen once; the top ten hold less than 0.06%. Study results and limitations: All four CD4+ subsets of Type 1 diabetes patients contained TCRB CDR3s that were moderately but significantly shorter.

The TCR comes from a young woman in good health. V gene TRBV19 combines with J gene TRBJ1-1; D remains unclear. Sequenced material: naive CD4+ T cells from blood. DNA of the CDR3: TGTGCCAGTACCCAGCGCGAGGGCGGCACTGAAGCTTTCTTT. It is translated as CASTQREGGTEAFF.